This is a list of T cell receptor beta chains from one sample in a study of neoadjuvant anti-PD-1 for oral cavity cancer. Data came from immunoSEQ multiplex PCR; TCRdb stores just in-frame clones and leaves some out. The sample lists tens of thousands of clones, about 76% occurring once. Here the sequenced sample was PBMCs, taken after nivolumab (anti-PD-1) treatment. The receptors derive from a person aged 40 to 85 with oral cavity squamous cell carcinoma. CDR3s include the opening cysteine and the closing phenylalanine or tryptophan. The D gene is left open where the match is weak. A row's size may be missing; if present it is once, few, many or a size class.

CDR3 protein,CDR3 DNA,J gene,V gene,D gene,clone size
CASSQTGPYNEQFF,TGTGCCAGCAGTCAGACAGGGCCCTACAATGAGCAGTTCTTC,TRBJ2-1,TRBV27,TRBD1,.
CASSERTSGREIEQFF,TGCGCCAGCAGTGAGAGGACTAGCGGGAGAGAAATTGAGCAGTTCTTC,TRBJ2-1,TRBV10-2,TRBD2,once
CASSYSTGDLYEQYF,TGTGCCAGCAGTTACTCGACAGGGGATCTCTACGAGCAGTACTTC,TRBJ2-7,TRBV6-5,TRBD1,once
CASRFRLAGFDTQYF,TGTGCCAGCAGATTTAGACTAGCGGGGTTTGATACGCAGTATTTT,TRBJ2-3,TRBV13,TRBD2,medium-sized
CASSLSLGGANGYTF,TGTGCCAGCAGTTTATCCTTAGGGGGCGCGAATGGCTACACCTTC,TRBJ1-2,TRBV27,TRBD1,.
CASSPSGGGHNEQFF,TGTGCCAGCAGCCCCTCTGGCGGGGGGCACAATGAGCAGTTCTTC,TRBJ2-1,TRBV14,TRBD2,.
CASALAGGTSTDTQYF,TGTGCCAGCGCACTAGCGGGAGGAACTAGCACAGATACGCAGTATTTT,TRBJ2-3,TRBV7-3,TRBD2,.
CASSPGQGPNQPQHF,TGCGCCAGCAGCCCCGGACAGGGGCCGAATCAGCCCCAGCATTTT,TRBJ1-5,TRBV5-1,TRBD1,.
CASSERQPNTEAFF,TGTGCCAGCAGTGAAAGGCAGCCGAACACTGAAGCTTTCTTT,TRBJ1-1,TRBV6-1,.,.
CASSLEVLAGYNEQFF,TGTGCCAGCAGCTTGGAGGTGTTGGCGGGTTACAATGAGCAGTTCTTC,TRBJ2-1,TRBV5-8,.,few
CASSEGTGVYSPLHF,TGTGCCAGCAGTGAAGGGACAGGGGTATATTCACCCCTCCACTTT,TRBJ1-6,TRBV2,TRBD1,.